This T cell receptor beta chain was captured in a study of T cell responses to AZD1222 COVID-19 vaccine. Study conclusions and caveats: Donors were chiefly white British, with a greater number of females, and clonal diversity was perhaps underestimated. Spike-specific TCR breadth and depth grew following two AZD1222 doses. Scientists sampled the repertoires only once the peak T cell response had passed.

From germline, CDR1 is SNHLY and CDR2 FYNNEI. CDR3 size: 16 residues. V was clipped by 8 bases and J by 5 bases; unmatched bases: 9. About this clone: Its antigen is currently unknown.

The protocol was immunoSEQ multiplex PCR, while the TCRdb copy is restricted to in-frame clones and leaves out a portion. The table shows about 66,000 clones, with roughly 87% occurring only once. The chain recombines TRBV2 with TRBJ1-6; TRBD1 aligns across 10 bases. The clonotype originates from an adult in good health. This material consisted of peripheral blood, taken on day 0 of AZD1222 vaccination. This CDR3 reads CASRRDRGANNSPLHF. CDR3 bases: TGTGCCAGCCGGCGGGACAGGGGAGCGAATAATTCACCCCTCCACTTT. The variable domain in full, with the rest retrieved from reference TRBV2 and TRBJ1-6, is EPEVTQTPSHQVTQMGQEVILRCVPISNHLYFYWYRQILGQKVEFLVSFYNNEISEKSEIFDDQFSVERPDGSNFTLKIRSTKLEDSAMYFCASRRDRGANNSPLHFGNGTRLTVT.